Each of the 8 T cell receptor beta chains below was sequenced from the same sample in a study of blood T cell repertoires in COVID-19. Using immunoSEQ multiplex PCR, the repertoire was profiled, and TCRdb retains in-frame clones only, with some absent. The sample records over 60,000 clones, 85% to 90% being singletons. The sample was peripheral blood. Source of these receptors: a woman older than 75 with active or convalescent COVID-19.

The rearrangement uses TRBV30 and TRBJ1-5; 10 bases agree with TRBD1. CDR1 is GTSNPN, CDR2 SVGIG, per germline (reference sequence). Trimming removed 5 bases from V and 6 bases from J; junction bases left unmatched: 1. CDR3 length: 12 residues. The DNA of the CDR3 is TGTGCCTGGGGACAGGGGGGTCAGCCCCAGCATTTT. This sequence encodes CAWGQGGQPQHF.

J is TRBJ2-2 and V is TRBV6-6; no firm D call. CDR1 and CDR2 (germline): MNHNY, SVGAGI (reference sequence). The CDR3 consists of 11 residues. Trimming removed 8 bases at V and 2 bases at J, with 3 bases between. For the CDR3, the DNA is TGTGCCAGCCATAACACCGGGGAGCTGTTTTTT. This encodes CASHNTGELFF.

The chain recombines TRBV24-1 with TRBJ2-5; 15 bases are shared with TRBD2. The junction had 3 bases not matched to a gene; V was cut back by 4 bases and J by 4 bases. From germline, CDR1 is KGHDR and CDR2 SFDVKD. CDR3 size: 16 residues. In nucleotides, the CDR3 is TGTGCCACCAGTGACCCGGGACTAGCGGGGGGAGAGACCCAGTACTTC. Translating gives CATSDPGLAGGETQYF.

The chain employs TRBV28 and TRBJ2-4; maybe TRBD2 (5 bases). The CDR3 extends over 15 amino acids. Looked up from germline, CDR1 is MDHEN and CDR2 is SYDVKM. The ends were cut back, 6 bases at V and 0 bases at J, with 12 bases in the middle. The CDR3 sequence is CASRSGVLAKNIQYF. CDR3 nucleotides: TGTGCCAGCAGGTCCGGGGTCTTAGCCAAAAACATTCAGTACTTC.

The V call is TRBV28, the J call TRBJ1-2; 7 bases map to TRBD1. Trimming cost V 2 bases and J 8 bases; bases outside gene matches: 11. Germline V gene sequence: CDR1 MDHEN, CDR2 SYDVKM. This CDR3 comprises 15 residues. CDR3 DNA: TGTGCCAGCAGTTTAGTAGAACAGGGGAGTGGAGGCTACACCTTC. Protein product: CASSLVEQGSGGYTF.

V is TRBV7-3 and J is TRBJ2-5; 9 nucleotides align to TRBD2. Germline V gene data show CDR1 as SGHTA and CDR2 as FQGTGA. After removal of 2 bases from V and 4 bases from J, the junction contained 11 bases not matched to a gene. The CDR3 runs 17 residues. CDR3 loop: CASSLDRGGGALETQYF. CDR3 coding DNA: TGTGCCAGCAGCTTAGATAGAGGCGGGGGGGCTTTAGAGACCCAGTACTTC.

The chain has TRBV6-5 and TRBJ2-2; D is undetermined. The germline CDR1 and CDR2 sequences are MNHEY and SVGAGI. V was shortened by 4 bases and J by 10 bases, with 7 bases between the two germline ends. The CDR3 is 11 amino acids. CDR3 coding DNA: TGTGCCAGCAGTTTAGAGGAGGAGCTGTTTTTT. It translates to CASSLEEELFF.

V gene TRBV5-6 combines with J gene TRBJ1-3; 7 nucleotides agree with TRBD1. The CDR3 loop spans 14 amino acids. Germline CDR1 reads SGHDT; CDR2 reads YYEEEE. Losses at the gene ends were 4 bases for V and 6 bases for J; bases not matched to a gene: 7. The DNA for the CDR3 is TGTGCCAGCAGCAAGGGACAGCTCGAAAACACCATATATTTT. It specifies CASSKGQLENTIYF.